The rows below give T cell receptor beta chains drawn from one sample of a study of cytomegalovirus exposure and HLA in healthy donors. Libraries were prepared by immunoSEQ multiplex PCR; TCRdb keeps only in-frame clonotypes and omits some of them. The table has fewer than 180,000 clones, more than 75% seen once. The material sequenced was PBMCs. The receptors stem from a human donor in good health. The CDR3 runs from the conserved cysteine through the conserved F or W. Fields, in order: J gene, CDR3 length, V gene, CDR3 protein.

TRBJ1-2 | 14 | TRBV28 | CATNRGGRGYGYTF
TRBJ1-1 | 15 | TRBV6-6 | CASSYPGQGTTEAFF
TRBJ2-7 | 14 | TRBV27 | CASSLSQGAYEQYF
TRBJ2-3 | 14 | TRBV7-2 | CASSSGLAADTQYF
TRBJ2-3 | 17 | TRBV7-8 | CASSYDSAGQLTDTQYF
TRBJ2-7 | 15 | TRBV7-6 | CASSPGFGGTYEQYF
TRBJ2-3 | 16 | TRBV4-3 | CASSQGPAGGPDTQYF
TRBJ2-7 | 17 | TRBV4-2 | CASSHEFSGTGVYEQYF
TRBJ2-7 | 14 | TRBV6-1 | CASSELGSLREQYF
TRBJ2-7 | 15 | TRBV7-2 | CASSLAGLADYEQYF
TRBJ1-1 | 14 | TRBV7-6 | CASSQQGVSTEAFF
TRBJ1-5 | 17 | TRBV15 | CATSRDRQGVVNQPQHF
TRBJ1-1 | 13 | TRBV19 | CASSIVLNTEAFF
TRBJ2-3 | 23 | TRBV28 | CASSLLPTAISEAGEGCTDTQYF
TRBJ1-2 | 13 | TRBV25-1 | CASSDGVRHGYTF
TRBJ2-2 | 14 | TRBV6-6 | CASSRGQGGRELFF
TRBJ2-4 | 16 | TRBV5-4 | CASSLGLAGAKNIQYF
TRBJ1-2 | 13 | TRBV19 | CASRGQGADGYTF
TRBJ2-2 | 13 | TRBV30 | CAWSVRYTGELFF
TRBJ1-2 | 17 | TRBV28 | CASSYYTGVVEDYGYTF
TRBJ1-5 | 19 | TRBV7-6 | CASSPGGTGGIYSNQPQHF
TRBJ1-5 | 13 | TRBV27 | CASALQGNQPQHF
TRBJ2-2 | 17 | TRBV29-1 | CSATAVGPGSNTGELFF
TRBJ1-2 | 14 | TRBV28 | CASTTGALNYGYTF
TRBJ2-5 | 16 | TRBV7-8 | CASSLSPGAVGETQYF
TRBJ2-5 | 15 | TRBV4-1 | CASSQAGLSQETQYF
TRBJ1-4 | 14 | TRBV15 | CATSKQGPNEKLFF
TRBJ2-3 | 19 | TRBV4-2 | CASSRPPTSGGPSTDTQYF
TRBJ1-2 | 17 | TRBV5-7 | CASSLEDRNPPGYGYTF
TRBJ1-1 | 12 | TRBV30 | CAWSLQYSEAFF
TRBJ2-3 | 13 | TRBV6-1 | CASIQKGAATQYF
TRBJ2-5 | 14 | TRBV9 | CASSLGTTQETQYF
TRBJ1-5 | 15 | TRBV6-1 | CASTHRDRVGQPQHF
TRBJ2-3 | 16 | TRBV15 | CATSRGSPKSTDTQYF
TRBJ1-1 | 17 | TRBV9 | CASSVARSVGGNTEAFF
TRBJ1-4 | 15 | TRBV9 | CASSDGQGDNEKLFF
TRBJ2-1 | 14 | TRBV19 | CASSSRGPTYEQFF
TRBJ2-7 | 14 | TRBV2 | CASSQKRGAYEQYF
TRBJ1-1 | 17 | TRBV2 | CASSVVGKWRFNTEAFF
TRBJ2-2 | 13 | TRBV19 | CASIGLLTGELFF
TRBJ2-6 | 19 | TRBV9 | CASSVGVSGAGAGANVLTF
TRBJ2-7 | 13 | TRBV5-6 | CASSVDEAYEQYF
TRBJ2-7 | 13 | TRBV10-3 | CAIRDSSSYEQYF
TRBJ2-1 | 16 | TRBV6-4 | CASSDSEAGPYNEQFF
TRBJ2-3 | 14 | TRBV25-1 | CASTVGGAVVTQYF
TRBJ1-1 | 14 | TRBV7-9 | CASSLQGSNTEAFF
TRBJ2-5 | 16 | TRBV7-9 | CASSLGGGGAPETQYF
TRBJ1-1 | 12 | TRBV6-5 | CATGQNPTEAFF
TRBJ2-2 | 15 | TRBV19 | CASSTGQGNAGELFF
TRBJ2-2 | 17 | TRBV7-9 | CASSPKRGGFNTGELFF
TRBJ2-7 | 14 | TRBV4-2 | CASSQREHSYEQYF
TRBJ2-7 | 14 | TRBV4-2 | CASSQELGMDEQYF
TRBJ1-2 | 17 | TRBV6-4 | CASSPMFGTGINYGYTF
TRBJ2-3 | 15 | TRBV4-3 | CASSQDFSGTDTQYF
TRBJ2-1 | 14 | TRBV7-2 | CASSRTSGNYEQFF
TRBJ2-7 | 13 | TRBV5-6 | CASSSTGFREQYF
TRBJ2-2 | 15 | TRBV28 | CASATSGRNTGELFF
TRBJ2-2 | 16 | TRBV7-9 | CASSTVAGGITGELFF
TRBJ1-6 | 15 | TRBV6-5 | CASPGHSSYNSPLHF
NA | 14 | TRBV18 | CASSLGLVDYEQYF